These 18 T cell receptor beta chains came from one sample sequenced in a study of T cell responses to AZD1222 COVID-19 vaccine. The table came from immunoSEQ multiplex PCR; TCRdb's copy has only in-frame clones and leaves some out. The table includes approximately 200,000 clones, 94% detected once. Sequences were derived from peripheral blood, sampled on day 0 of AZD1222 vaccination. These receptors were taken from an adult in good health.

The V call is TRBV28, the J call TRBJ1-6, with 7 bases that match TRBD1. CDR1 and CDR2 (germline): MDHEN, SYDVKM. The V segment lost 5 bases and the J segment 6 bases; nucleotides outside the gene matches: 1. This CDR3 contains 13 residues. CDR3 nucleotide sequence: TGTGCCAGCAGTGCAGGGGGTAATTCACCCCTCCACTTT. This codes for CASSAGGNSPLHF.

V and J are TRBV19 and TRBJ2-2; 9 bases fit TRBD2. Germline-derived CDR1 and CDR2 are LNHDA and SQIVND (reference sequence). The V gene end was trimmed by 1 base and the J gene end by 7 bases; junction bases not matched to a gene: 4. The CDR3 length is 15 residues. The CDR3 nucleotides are TGTGCCAGTAGTATAGGCGGGAGGGCCGGCGGGGAGCTGTTTTTT. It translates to CASSIGGRAGGELFF.

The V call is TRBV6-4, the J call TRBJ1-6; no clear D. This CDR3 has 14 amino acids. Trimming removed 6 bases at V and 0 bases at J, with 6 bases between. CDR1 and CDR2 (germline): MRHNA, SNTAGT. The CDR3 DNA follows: TGTGCCAGCAGGAAGAGCTCCTATAATTCACCCCTCCACTTT. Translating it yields CASRKSSYNSPLHF.

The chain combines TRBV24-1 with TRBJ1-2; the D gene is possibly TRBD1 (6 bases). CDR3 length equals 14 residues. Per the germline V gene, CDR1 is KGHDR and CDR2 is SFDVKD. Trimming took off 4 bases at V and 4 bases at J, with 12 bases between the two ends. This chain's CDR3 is CATSEGGAGYGYTF. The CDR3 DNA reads TGTGCCACCAGTGAGGGGGGGGCCGGCTATGGCTACACCTTC.

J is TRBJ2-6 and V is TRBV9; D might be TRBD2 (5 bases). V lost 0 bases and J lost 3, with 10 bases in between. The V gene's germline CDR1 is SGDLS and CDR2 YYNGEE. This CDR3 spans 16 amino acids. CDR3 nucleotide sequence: TGTGCCAGCAGCGTAGAGAGGGCAATTGGGGCCAACGTCCTGACTTTC. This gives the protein CASSVERAIGANVLTF.

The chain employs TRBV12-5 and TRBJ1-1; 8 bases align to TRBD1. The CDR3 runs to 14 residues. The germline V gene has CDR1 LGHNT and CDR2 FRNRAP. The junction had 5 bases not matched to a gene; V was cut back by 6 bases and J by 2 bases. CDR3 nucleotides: TGTGCTAGTGGCAAGGACAGGGATAACACTGAAGCTTTCTTT. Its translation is CASGKDRDNTEAFF.

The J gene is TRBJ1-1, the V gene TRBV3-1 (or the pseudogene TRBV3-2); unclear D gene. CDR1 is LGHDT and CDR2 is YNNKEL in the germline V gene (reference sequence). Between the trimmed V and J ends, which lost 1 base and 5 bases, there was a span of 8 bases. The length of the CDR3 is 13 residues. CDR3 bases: TGTGCCAGCAGCCAAGTATTTGGGACTGAAGCTTTCTTT. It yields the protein CASSQVFGTEAFF.

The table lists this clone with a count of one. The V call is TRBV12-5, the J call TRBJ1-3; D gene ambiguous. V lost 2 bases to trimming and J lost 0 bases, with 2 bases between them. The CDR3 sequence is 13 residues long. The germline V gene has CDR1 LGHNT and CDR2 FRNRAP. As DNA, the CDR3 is TGTGCTAGTGGTTTGAGCTCTGGAAACACCATATATTTT. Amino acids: CASGLSSGNTIYF.

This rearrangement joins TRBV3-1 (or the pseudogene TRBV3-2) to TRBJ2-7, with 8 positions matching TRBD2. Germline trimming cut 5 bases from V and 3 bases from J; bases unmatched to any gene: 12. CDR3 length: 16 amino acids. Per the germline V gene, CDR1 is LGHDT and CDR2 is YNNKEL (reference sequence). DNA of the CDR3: TGTGCCAGCAGCGCCGAGGCGGGAGGTCCCCTCTACGAGCAGTACTTC. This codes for CASSAEAGGPLYEQYF.

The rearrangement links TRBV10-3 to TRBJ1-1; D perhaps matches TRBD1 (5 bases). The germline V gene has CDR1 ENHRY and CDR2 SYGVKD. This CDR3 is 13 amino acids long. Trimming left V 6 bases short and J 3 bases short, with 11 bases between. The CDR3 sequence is CAIRILGDTEAFF. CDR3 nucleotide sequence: TGTGCCATCAGAATATTAGGGGACACTGAAGCTTTCTTT.

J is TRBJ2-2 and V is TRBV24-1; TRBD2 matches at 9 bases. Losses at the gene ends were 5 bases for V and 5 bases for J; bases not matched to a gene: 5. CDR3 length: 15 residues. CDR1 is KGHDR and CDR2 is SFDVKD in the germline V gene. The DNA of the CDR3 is TGTGCCACCAGTGTGGCGGGAGGGGCGACCGGGGAGCTGTTTTTT. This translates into CATSVAGGATGELFF.

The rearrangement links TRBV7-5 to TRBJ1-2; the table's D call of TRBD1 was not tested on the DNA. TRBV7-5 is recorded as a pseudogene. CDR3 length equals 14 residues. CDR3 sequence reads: CARSLVLRGGGYTF. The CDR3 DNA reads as TGTGCCAGAAGCTTAGTTCTCAGGGGTGGTGGCTACACCTTC.

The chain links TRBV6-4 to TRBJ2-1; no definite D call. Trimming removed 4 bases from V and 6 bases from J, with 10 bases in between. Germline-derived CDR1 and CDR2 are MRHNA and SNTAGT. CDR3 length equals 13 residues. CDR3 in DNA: TGTGCCAGCAGTGCCCCCGGCGCCAATGAGCAGTTCTTC. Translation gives CASSAPGANEQFF.

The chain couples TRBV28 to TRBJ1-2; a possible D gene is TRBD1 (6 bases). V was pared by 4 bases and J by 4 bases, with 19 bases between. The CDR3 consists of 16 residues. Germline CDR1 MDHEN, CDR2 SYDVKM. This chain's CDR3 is CASSSRQGRGGYGYTF. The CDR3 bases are TGTGCCAGCAGTTCCAGGCAGGGCAGAGGGGGCTATGGCTACACCTTC.

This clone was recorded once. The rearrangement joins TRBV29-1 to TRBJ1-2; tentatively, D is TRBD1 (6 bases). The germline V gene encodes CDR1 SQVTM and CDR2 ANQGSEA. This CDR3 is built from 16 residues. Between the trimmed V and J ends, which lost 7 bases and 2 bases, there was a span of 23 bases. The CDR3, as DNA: TGCAGCGCGTGGGGGGGGGCCAAACCCCACAACTATGGCTACACCTTC. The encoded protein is CSAWGGAKPHNYGYTF. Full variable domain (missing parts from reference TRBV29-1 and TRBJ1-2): SAVISQKPSRDICQRGTSLTIQCQVDSQVTMMFWYRQQPGQSLTLIATANQGSEATYESGFVIDKFPISRPNLTFSTLTVSNMSPEDSSIYLCSAWGGAKPHNYGYTFGSGTRLTVV.

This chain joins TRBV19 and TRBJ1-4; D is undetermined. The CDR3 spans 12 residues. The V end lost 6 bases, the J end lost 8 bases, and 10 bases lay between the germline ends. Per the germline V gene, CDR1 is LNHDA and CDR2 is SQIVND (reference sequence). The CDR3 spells CASREGSEKLFF. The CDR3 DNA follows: TGTGCCAGTAGAGAAGGGTCCGAAAAACTGTTTTTT. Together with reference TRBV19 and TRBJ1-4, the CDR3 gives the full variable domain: DGGITQSPKYLFRKEGQNVTLSCEQNLNHDAMYWYRQDPGQGLRLIYYSQIVNDFQKGDIAEGYSVSREKKESFPLTVTSAQKNPTAFYLCASREGSEKLFFGSGTQLSVL.

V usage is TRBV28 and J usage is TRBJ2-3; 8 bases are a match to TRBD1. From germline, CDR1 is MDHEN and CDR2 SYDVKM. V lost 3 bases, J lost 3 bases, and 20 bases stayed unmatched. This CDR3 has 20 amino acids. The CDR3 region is CASSFRTLGRQGRRTDTQYF. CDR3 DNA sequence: TGTGCCAGCAGTTTTAGGACCCTGGGTAGACAGGGGAGGAGGACAGATACGCAGTATTTT.

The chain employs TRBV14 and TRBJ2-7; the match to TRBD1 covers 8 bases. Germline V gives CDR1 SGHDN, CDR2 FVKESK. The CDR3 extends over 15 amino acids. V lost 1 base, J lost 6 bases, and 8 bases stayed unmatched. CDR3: CASSQVTQGAVEQYF. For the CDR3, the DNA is TGTGCCAGCAGCCAAGTCACGCAGGGGGCAGTCGAGCAGTACTTC.